This TCR beta chain stems from a study of blood T cell repertoires in COVID-19. V lost 6 bases and J lost 4; bases outside the gene matches: 20. CDR1 is MNHEY, CDR2 SVGEGT, per germline. The CDR3 covers 18 residues. Produced via immunoSEQ multiplex PCR; TCRdb's table is partial and in-frame only. The sample lists almost 65,000 clones; 80% to 90% were seen once. This sequence was found in a woman aged 60-75 years with COVID-19, enrolled during active disease. Sample: peripheral blood. The chain has TRBV6-2 or TRBV6-3 and TRBJ2-7; 8 positions match TRBD1. CDR3 in DNA: TGTGCCAGCAGCGCCGGGACAGGTGCAGGGCGGGGTACGTACGAGCAGTACTTC. Translation gives CASSAGTGAGRGTYEQYF.